Presented here are 28 T cell receptor beta chains from one specimen sequenced in a study of beta chain features in type 1 diabetes. Broader study findings: Shorter TCRB CDR3s, moderately but significantly so, marked every one of the four CD4+ subsets in Type 1 diabetes patients.

Their specific antigens are unknown. The sequenced template was cDNA made from the entire isolated RNA. Sequencing was performed with immunoSEQ multiplex PCR; in TCRdb, only in-frame clones are kept and a portion is missing. The sample consists of roughly 340,000 clones, 10% to 15% of them appearing once. Sequencing input: naive CD4+ T cells from blood. The receptors derive from a woman between 18 and 30 years old with type 1 diabetes.

This clone was counted between two and nine times. The genes are TRBV9 and TRBJ2-1; D perhaps matches TRBD1 (6 bases). This CDR3 comprises 13 residues. V lost 3 bases and J lost 13, with 17 bases in between. Germline CDR1 and CDR2: SGDLS and YYNGEE. CDR3 bases: TGTGCCAGCAGCGCGGCGGACAGTGAAGAACAGTTCTTC. This translates into CASSAADSEEQFF.

The rearrangement links TRBV2 to TRBJ1-2; TRBD1 agrees at 8 bases. V gave up 2 bases and J gave up 7 bases; unmatched junction bases: 9. Germline V CDR1 and CDR2: SNHLY, FYNNEI. The CDR3 length is 15 residues. The DNA of the CDR3 is TGTGCCAGCAGTGAAATGGCAGGGGGCGGAGGTGGCTACACCTTC. Its translation: CASSEMAGGGGGYTF.

V gene TRBV18 combines with J gene TRBJ1-2; maybe TRBD1 (6 bases). CDR1 is KGHSH, CDR2 LQKENI, per germline. The V end lost 3 bases, the J end lost 6 bases, and 11 bases lay between the germline ends. The CDR3 is 13 residues long. The CDR3 sequence is CASSPRTVDGYTF. CDR3 DNA: TGTGCCAGCTCACCTCGGACAGTTGATGGCTACACCTTC.

The genes are TRBV7-2 and TRBJ2-7, with TRBD1 matching over 9 bases. Germline V lookup: CDR1 SGHTA, CDR2 FQGNSA. The CDR3 sequence is 15 residues long. The V gene end was trimmed by 7 bases and the J gene end by 3 bases; junction bases not matched to a gene: 10. CDR3 nucleotide sequence: TGTGCCAGCACCGAACAGGGGGCCGCCTTCTACGAGCAGTACTTC. This encodes CASTEQGAAFYEQYF.

A few counts support this clone. This rearrangement joins TRBV29-1 to TRBJ1-2, with 7 bases lining up with TRBD1. Trimming cost V 1 base and J 0 bases; bases outside gene matches: 8. CDR1 is SQVTM, CDR2 ANQGSEA, per germline. This CDR3 spans 16 amino acids. CDR3 in amino acids: CSVEVWDRPANYGYTF. The CDR3 region has the DNA TGCAGCGTTGAAGTTTGGGACAGACCAGCTAACTATGGCTACACCTTC. Variable domain in full (rest from reference TRBV29-1 and TRBJ1-2): SAVISQKPSRDICQRGTSLTIQCQVDSQVTMMFWYRQQPGQSLTLIATANQGSEATYESGFVIDKFPISRPNLTFSTLTVSNMSPEDSSIYLCSVEVWDRPANYGYTFGSGTRLTVV.

The rearrangement links TRBV21-1 to TRBJ1-2; the D segment call TRBD1 is taken from the table without a DNA check. TRBV21-1 is classified as a pseudogene. This CDR3 region has 13 residues. In DNA form, the CDR3 reads TGTGCCAGCAGCAAGGCGGACAGCTATGGCTACACCTTC. Translated, it gives CASSKADSYGYTF.

This clone was picked up a small number of times. The chain uses TRBV4-1 and TRBJ1-2; D ambiguous. Trimming removed 1 base at V and 1 base at J, with 10 bases between. Germline CDR1 is MGHRA and CDR2 is YSYEKL. This CDR3 spans 15 amino acids. The DNA of the CDR3 is TGCGCCAGCAGCCAAGGAGGCAGCCTTAACTATGGCTACACCTTC. Protein product: CASSQGGSLNYGYTF.

This clone appeared a few times. This chain uses TRBV5-6 with TRBJ1-1; possibly TRBD1 for D (5 bases). CDR3 size: 15 residues. V lost 6 bases and J lost 1, with 16 bases in between. CDR1 is SGHDT and CDR2 is YYEEEE in the germline V gene. CDR3 nucleotide sequence: TGTGCCAGCAACCCGGCAGGAGGGGAGAACACTGAAGCTTTCTTT. This sequence encodes CASNPAGGENTEAFF.

The chain has TRBV30 and TRBJ2-7, with 9 positions matching TRBD1. The V gene end was trimmed by 2 bases and the J gene end by 3 bases; junction bases not matched to a gene: 5. Looked up from germline, CDR1 is GTSNPN and CDR2 is SVGIG (reference sequence). The CDR3 runs to 14 residues. The CDR3 is CAWSTTGGGYEQYF. In DNA, the CDR3 is TGTGCCTGGAGTACGACAGGGGGTGGCTACGAGCAGTACTTC.

This clone was counted a few times. V usage is TRBV29-1 and J usage is TRBJ2-3; 9 bases map to TRBD2. The CDR3 runs 16 residues. V trimming: 7 bases; J trimming: 4 bases; junction bases outside the gene matches: 15. The germline gives CDR1 SQVTM, CDR2 ANQGSEA. In DNA, the CDR3 is TGCAGCGCGTCAAATATAGCGGGAGAATGGGCAGATACGCAGTATTTT. This sequence encodes CSASNIAGEWADTQYF.

This rearrangement joins TRBV7-3 to TRBJ2-1, with 7 bases fitting TRBD2. Germline values: CDR1 SGHTA, CDR2 FQGTGA. The CDR3 is 14 residues long. Losses at the gene ends were 2 bases for V and 9 bases for J; bases not matched to a gene: 7. The CDR3 region is CASSLRREEREQFF. The CDR3 DNA reads TGTGCCAGCAGCTTACGCCGGGAGGAGCGTGAGCAGTTCTTC.

In this sample, this clone turned up a few times. V gene TRBV9 combines with J gene TRBJ2-5; D possibly corresponds to TRBD2 (6 bases). The germline V gene encodes CDR1 SGDLS and CDR2 YYNGEE. The CDR3 covers 16 residues. V dropped 6 bases and J dropped 5 bases, with 23 bases sitting between them. CDR3: CASNYAGTTAGETQYF. CDR3 nucleotides: TGTGCCAGCAATTACGCGGGAACCACGGCAGGGGAGACCCAGTACTTC.

The gene calls are TRBV5-1 and TRBJ2-5, with D possibly being TRBD1 (6 bases). V was cut by 5 bases and J by 7 bases, with 15 bases left in between. In germline, CDR1 is SGHRS, CDR2 YFSETQ. The CDR3 is 13 amino acids. This chain's CDR3 is CASSPRGGGTQYF. CDR3 in DNA: TGCGCCAGCAGTCCCAGGGGCGGTGGGACCCAGTACTTC.

The sample holds a few counts of this clone. The V gene is TRBV7-9, the J gene TRBJ2-1; 8 bases match TRBD2. The CDR3 spans 15 residues. Germline lookup yields CDR1 SEHNR and CDR2 FQNEAQ (reference sequence). The ends lost 5 bases at V and 1 base at J; junction bases unmatched: 4. The CDR3 spells CASSTTSGSYNEQFF. CDR3 nucleotide sequence: TGTGCCAGCAGCACAACTAGCGGTTCCTACAATGAGCAGTTCTTC.

To note about this clone: This specimen includes other DNA sequences encoding the same CDR3. The V call is TRBV7-2, the J call TRBJ2-5; D not resolved. V lost 1 base, J lost 1 base, and 7 bases lay in between. CDR3 size: 14 residues. Per the germline V gene, CDR1 is SGHTA and CDR2 is FQGNSA. Here the CDR3 DNA reads TGTGCCAGCAGCTTAGTGTCTTTCCAAGAGACCCAGTACTTC. Translation gives CASSLVSFQETQYF. Using reference TRBV7-2 and TRBJ2-5 for the parts outside the CDR3, the full variable domain is GAGVSQSPSNKVTEKGKDVELRCDPISGHTALYWYRQSLGQGLEFLIYFQGNSAPDKSGLPSDRFSAERTGGSVSTLTIQRTQQEDSAVYLCASSLVSFQETQYFGPGTRLLVL.

This clone was observed a handful of times. This rearrangement joins TRBV7-2 to TRBJ2-5; 7 positions agree with TRBD2. The CDR3 extends over 12 amino acids. Germline CDR1 reads SGHTA; CDR2 reads FQGNSA. Trimming cost V 3 bases and J 14 bases; bases outside gene matches: 9. CDR3 region: CASSFGGSPIYF. The CDR3 region has the DNA TGTGCCAGCAGCTTCGGCGGGAGTCCCATTTACTTC.

This clone was counted between two and nine times. The chain couples TRBV7-9 to TRBJ2-6; D perhaps matches TRBD1 (5 bases). The CDR3 spans 15 residues. Trimming shortened V by 9 bases and J by 0 bases, and 12 bases separated the two germline ends. The V gene's germline CDR1 is SEHNR and CDR2 FQNEAQ (reference sequence). CDR3 region: CASRQSPSGANVLTF. The CDR3 DNA follows: TGTGCCAGTAGACAGTCCCCCTCTGGGGCCAACGTCCTGACTTTC.

The rearrangement uses TRBV7-9 and TRBJ1-2; TRBD1 matches at 7 bases. The V gene's germline CDR1 is SEHNR and CDR2 FQNEAQ (reference sequence). The CDR3 contains 13 residues. The J segment lost 6 bases and the V segment lost 5 bases, leaving 6 bases of the junction unmatched. The chain's CDR3 is CASSLGGADGYTF. Here the CDR3 DNA reads TGTGCCAGCAGCCTAGGGGGCGCGGATGGCTACACCTTC.

This clone has more than one count but fewer than ten. This rearrangement joins TRBV7-9 to TRBJ1-6; 9 positions agree with TRBD1. Trimming at V came to 6 bases and at J to 9 bases, leaving 12 bases not matched to a gene. CDR1 is SEHNR, CDR2 FQNEAQ, per germline (reference sequence). The CDR3 is made up of 16 amino acids. CDR3 sequence reads: CASSHFRDRVTSPLHF. The CDR3 DNA reads as TGTGCCAGCAGTCATTTCCGGGACAGGGTAACTTCACCCCTCCACTTT.

This sequence joins TRBV6-5 and TRBJ2-3, with D tentatively TRBD2 (6 bases). The CDR3 contains 13 residues. Trimming took 7 bases from V and 7 from J, leaving 15 bases between them. From germline, CDR1 is MNHEY and CDR2 SVGAGI. The DNA for the CDR3 is TGTGCCAGCAAATTCCCGGGAGCGAATACGCAGTATTTT. Its translation is CASKFPGANTQYF.

V is TRBV15 and J is TRBJ1-2; 7 bases map to TRBD1. V was pared by 5 bases and J by 5 bases, with 14 bases of the junction left unmatched. Looked up from germline, CDR1 is LNHNV and CDR2 is YYDKDF (reference sequence). This CDR3 has 16 amino acids. CDR3 region: CATSVGPPGQYYGYTF. As DNA, the CDR3 is TGTGCCACCAGCGTAGGCCCACCGGGACAGTATTATGGCTACACCTTC.

The chain employs TRBV2 and TRBJ1-5, with D uncertain. CDR1 is SNHLY and CDR2 is FYNNEI in the germline V gene. The V end lost 5 bases, the J end lost 2 bases, and 10 bases lay between the germline ends. This CDR3 has 14 residues. CDR3 residues: CASSREQGNQPQHF. CDR3 DNA: TGTGCCAGCAGTCGGGAGCAAGGCAATCAGCCCCAGCATTTT.

This clone showed up just a few times. The chain uses TRBV18 and TRBJ2-1, with 10 bases identical to TRBD1. Germline V CDR1 and CDR2: KGHSH, LQKENI. The CDR3 is 15 residues long. V lost 0 bases, J lost 7 bases, and 3 bases stayed unmatched. CDR3 coding DNA: TGTGCCAGCTCACCACCGGGACAGGGGATTAATGAGCAGTTCTTC. This gives the protein CASSPPGQGINEQFF.

This clone was seen a handful of times. The chain uses TRBV4-3 and TRBJ1-2; TRBD1 agrees at 7 bases. In germline, CDR1 is LGHNA, CDR2 YSLEER. There are 14 residues in the CDR3. V lost 3 bases to trimming and J lost 3 bases; unmatched junction nucleotides: 4. This CDR3 reads CASSQTTGYYGYTF. The CDR3 DNA reads TGCGCCAGCAGCCAGACGACAGGGTACTATGGCTACACCTTC.

The chain's CDR3 is CASSQNRDPNTEAFF. CDR3 coding DNA: TGTGCCAGCTCTCAGAACAGGGACCCGAACACTGAAGCTTTCTTT. The chain couples TRBV18 to TRBJ1-1; D perhaps matches TRBD1 (6 bases). Germline V gene data show CDR1 as KGHSH and CDR2 as LQKENI. The length of the CDR3 is 15 residues. Trimming shortened V by 6 bases and J by 1 base, and 15 bases separated the two germline ends.

This clone was observed a handful of times. This chain joins TRBV28 and TRBJ1-1; tentative D call: TRBD1 (6 bases). This CDR3 comprises 12 residues. Germline CDR1 reads MDHEN; CDR2 reads SYDVKM. The germline V and J ends were trimmed by 6 bases and 8 bases, with 13 bases remaining between them. CDR3 nucleotides: TGTGCCAGCAGACAGGGTAGTTTAGAAGCTTTCTTT. It codes for CASRQGSLEAFF. Together with reference TRBV28 and TRBJ1-1, the CDR3 gives the full variable domain: DVKVTQSSRYLVKRTGEKVFLECVQDMDHENMFWYRQDPGLGLRLIYFSYDVKMKEKGDIPEGYSVSREKKERFSLILESASTNQTSMYLCASRQGSLEAFFGQGTRLTVV.

This clone occurred a few times. This chain uses TRBV7-2 with TRBJ2-3, with TRBD2 matching 11 bases. The CDR3 contains 15 residues. The germline V gene encodes CDR1 SGHTA and CDR2 FQGNSA. Losses at the gene ends were 2 bases for V and 6 bases for J; bases not matched to a gene: 4. As DNA, the CDR3 is TGTGCCAGCAGCTTACCCACTAGCGGGAGTGATACGCAGTATTTT. Amino acids: CASSLPTSGSDTQYF.

This clone was detected a few times. The genes are TRBV4-1 and TRBJ2-1, with a possible D match to TRBD1 (5 bases). Germline V CDR1 and CDR2: MGHRA, YSYEKL. CDR3 length equals 15 residues. Trimming shortened V by 0 bases and J by 8 bases, and 14 bases separated the two germline ends. Here the CDR3 DNA reads TGCGCCAGCAGCCAAGACCCCAGGGCGATCGATGAGCAGTTCTTC. Translated: CASSQDPRAIDEQFF.